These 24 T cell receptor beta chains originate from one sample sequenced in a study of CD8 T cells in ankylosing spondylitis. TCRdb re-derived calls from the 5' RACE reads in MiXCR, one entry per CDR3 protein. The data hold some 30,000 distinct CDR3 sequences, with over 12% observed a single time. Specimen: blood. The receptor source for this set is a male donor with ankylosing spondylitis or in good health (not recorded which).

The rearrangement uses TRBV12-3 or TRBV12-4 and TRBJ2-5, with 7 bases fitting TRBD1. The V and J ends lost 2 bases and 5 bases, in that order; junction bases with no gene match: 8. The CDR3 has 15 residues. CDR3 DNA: TGTGCCAGCAGTTTATTAACAGGGGTAACGGAGACCCAGTACTTC. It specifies CASSLLTGVTETQYF.

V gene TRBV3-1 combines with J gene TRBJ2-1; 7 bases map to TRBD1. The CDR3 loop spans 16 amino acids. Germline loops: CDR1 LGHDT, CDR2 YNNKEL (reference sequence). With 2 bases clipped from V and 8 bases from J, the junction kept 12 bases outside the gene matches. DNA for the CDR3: TGTGCCAGCAGCCAACGCGGGCGGACCCAGGGGGATGAGCAGTTCTTC. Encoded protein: CASSQRGRTQGDEQFF.

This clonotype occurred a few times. The CDR3 loop is CASSPVSGGLDTQYF. In nucleotides, the CDR3 is TGTGCCAGCAGCCCGGTTAGCGGGGGTTTAGATACGCAGTATTTT. J is TRBJ2-3 and V is TRBV12-3 or TRBV12-4; 9 bases map to TRBD2. The CDR3 is 15 residues long. V shed 6 bases, J shed 5 bases, and the junction held 9 bases outside the gene matches.

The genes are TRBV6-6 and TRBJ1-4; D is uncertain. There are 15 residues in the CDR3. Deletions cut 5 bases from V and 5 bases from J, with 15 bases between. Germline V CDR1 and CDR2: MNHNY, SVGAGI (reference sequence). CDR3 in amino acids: CASSLRGKQNEKLFF. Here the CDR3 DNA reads TGTGCCAGCAGTCTTCGAGGGAAGCAAAATGAAAAACTGTTTTTT.

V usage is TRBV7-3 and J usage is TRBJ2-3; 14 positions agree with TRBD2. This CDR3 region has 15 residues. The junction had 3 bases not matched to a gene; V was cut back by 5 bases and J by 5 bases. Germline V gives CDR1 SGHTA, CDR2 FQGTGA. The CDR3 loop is CASSPGLAGGDTQYF. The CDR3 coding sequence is TGTGCCAGCAGCCCTGGACTAGCGGGGGGAGATACGCAGTATTTT. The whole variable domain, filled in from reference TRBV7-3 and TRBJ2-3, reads GAGVSQTPSNKVTEKGKYVELRCDPISGHTALYWYRQSLGQGPEFLIYFQGTGAADDSGLPNDRFFAVRPEGSVSTLKIQRTERGDSAVYLCASSPGLAGGDTQYFGPGTRLTVL.

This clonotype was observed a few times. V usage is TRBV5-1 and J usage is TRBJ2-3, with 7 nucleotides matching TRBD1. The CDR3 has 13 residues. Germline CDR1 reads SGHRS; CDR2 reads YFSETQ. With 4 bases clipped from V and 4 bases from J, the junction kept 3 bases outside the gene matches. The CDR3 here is CASSRGQSDTQYF. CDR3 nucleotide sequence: TGCGCCAGCAGCCGGGGACAGTCAGATACGCAGTATTTT.

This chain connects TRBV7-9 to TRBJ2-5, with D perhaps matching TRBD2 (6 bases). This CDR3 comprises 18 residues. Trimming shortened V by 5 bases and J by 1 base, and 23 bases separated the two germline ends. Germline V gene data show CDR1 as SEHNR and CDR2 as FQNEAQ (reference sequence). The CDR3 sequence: CASSPEGPLAGLQETQYF. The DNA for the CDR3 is TGTGCCAGCAGCCCGGAGGGCCCCTTGGCGGGGCTCCAAGAGACCCAGTACTTC.

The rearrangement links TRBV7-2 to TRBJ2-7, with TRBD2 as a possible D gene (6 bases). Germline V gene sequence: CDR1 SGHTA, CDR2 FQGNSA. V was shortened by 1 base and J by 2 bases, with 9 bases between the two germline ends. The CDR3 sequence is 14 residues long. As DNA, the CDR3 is TGTGCCAGCAGCTTAGGGCCGGGGGCCTACGAGCAGTACGTC. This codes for CASSLGPGAYEQYV.

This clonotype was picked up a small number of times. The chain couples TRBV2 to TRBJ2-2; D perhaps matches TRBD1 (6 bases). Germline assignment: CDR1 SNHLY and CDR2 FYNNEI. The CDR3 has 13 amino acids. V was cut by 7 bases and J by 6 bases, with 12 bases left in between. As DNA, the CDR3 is TGTGCCAGCAAACAACAGGGTGCCGGGGAGCTGTTTTTT. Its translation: CASKQQGAGELFF.

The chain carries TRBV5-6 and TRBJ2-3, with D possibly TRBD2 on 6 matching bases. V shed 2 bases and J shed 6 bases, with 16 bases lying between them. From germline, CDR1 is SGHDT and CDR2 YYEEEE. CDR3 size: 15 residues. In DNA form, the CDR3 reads TGTGCCAGCAGCTTCCGGGGGACCCTTAGGGATACGCAGTATTTT. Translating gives CASSFRGTLRDTQYF.

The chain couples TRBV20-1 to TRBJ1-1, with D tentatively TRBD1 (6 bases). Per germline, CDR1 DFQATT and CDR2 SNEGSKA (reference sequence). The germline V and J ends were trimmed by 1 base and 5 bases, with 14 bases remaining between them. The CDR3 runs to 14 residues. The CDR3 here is CSARVGGRNTEAFF. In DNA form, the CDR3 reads TGCAGTGCTAGAGTAGGGGGGCGAAATACTGAAGCTTTCTTT.

The CDR3 sequence is CSVEGGGRGPYNEQFF. The CDR3 DNA reads TGCAGCGTTGAAGGGGGGGGTAGGGGTCCCTACAATGAGCAGTTCTTC. The chain joins TRBV29-1 to TRBJ2-1; 7 bases agree with TRBD2. The germline CDR1 and CDR2 sequences are SQVTM and ANQGSEA. The CDR3 is made up of 16 amino acids. The ends lost 1 base at V and 2 bases at J; junction bases unmatched: 8.

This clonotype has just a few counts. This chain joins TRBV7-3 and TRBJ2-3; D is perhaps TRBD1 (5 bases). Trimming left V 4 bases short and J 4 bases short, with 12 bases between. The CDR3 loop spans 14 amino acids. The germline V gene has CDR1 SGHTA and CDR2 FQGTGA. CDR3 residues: CASSSLTESDTQYF. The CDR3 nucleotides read TGTGCCAGCAGCTCCCTGACAGAGTCAGATACGCAGTATTTT.

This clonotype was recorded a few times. In DNA, the CDR3 is TGTGCCAGCAGTCGACAGGGGTCGAACACTGAAGCTTTCTTT. Translated: CASSRQGSNTEAFF. The chain combines TRBV12-3 or TRBV12-4 with TRBJ1-1, with TRBD1 identical over 8 bases. V shed 5 bases and J 1 base; nucleotides not matched to a gene: 3. The CDR3 loop spans 14 amino acids.

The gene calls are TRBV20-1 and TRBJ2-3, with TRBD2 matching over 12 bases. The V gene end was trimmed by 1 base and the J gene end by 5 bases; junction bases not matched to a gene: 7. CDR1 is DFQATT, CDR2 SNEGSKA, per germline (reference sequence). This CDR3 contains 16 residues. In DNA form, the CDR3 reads TGCAGTGCTAGAGCGATCGCTAGCGGGAGGGTAGATACGCAGTATTTT. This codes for CSARAIASGRVDTQYF.

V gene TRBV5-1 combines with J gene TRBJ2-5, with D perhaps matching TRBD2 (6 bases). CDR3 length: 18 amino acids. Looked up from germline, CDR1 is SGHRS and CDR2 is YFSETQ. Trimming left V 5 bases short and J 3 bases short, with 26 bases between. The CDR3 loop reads CASRLRPGLGGPEETQYF. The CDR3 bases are TGCGCCAGCAGATTGAGGCCCGGACTCGGGGGACCTGAAGAGACCCAGTACTTC.

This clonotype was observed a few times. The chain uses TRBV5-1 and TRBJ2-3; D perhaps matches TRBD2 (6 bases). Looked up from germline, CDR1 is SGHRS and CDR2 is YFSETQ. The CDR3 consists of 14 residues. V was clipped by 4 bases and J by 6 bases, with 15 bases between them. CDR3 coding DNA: TGCGCCAGCAGCCTTTTCGGAGGGTTGGATACGCAGTATTTT. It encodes CASSLFGGLDTQYF.

CDR3 DNA sequence: TGTGCCAGCAGTCCGAAGACTAGCGGTACAGATACGCAGTATTTT. This translates into CASSPKTSGTDTQYF. The chain carries TRBV12-3 or TRBV12-4 and TRBJ2-3; 9 bases fit TRBD2. This CDR3 spans 15 amino acids. Trimming cost V 5 bases and J 3 bases; bases outside gene matches: 6.

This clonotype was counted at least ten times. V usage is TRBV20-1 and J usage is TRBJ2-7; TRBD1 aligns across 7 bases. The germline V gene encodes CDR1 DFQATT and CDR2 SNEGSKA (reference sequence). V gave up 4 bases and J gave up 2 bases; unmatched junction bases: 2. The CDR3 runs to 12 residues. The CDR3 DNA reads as TGCAGTGCTACAGGACAGGCCTACGAGCAGTACGTC. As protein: CSATGQAYEQYV.

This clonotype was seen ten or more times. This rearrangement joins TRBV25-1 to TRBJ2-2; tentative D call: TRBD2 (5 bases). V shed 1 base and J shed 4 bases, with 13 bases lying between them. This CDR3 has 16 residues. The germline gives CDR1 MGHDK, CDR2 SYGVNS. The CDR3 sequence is CASSESRGPATGELFF. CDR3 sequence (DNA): TGTGCCAGCAGTGAATCTCGAGGGCCAGCCACCGGGGAGCTGTTTTTT.

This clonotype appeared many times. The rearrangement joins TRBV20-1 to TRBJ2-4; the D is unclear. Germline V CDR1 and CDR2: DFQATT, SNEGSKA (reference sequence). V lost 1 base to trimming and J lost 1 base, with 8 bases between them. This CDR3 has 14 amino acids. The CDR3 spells CSARGDGAKNIQYF. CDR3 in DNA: TGCAGTGCTAGAGGAGATGGGGCCAAAAACATTCAGTACTTC.

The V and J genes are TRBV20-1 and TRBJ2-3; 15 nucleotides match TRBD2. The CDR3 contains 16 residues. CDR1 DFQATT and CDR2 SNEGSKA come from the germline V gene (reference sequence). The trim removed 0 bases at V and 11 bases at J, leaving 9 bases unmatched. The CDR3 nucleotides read TGCAGTGCTAGAGATGCCGGACTAGCGGGGGGGCATGGGCAGTATTTT. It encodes CSARDAGLAGGHGQYF.

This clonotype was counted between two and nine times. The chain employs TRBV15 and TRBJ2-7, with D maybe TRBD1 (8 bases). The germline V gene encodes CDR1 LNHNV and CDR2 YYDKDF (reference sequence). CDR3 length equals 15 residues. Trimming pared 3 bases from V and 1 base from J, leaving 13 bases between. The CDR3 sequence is CATSSDRGGSYEQYF. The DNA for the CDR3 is TGTGCCACCAGCAGTGACAGGGGAGGGTCCTACGAGCAGTACTTC.

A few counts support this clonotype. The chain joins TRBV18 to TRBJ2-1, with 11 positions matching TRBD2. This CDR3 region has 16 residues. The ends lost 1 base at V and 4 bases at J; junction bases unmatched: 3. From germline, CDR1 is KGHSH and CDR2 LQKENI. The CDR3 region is CASSPLAGGKYNEQFF. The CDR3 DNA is TGTGCCAGCTCACCACTAGCGGGGGGGAAATACAATGAGCAGTTCTTC. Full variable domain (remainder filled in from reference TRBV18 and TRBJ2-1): NAGVMQNPRHLVRRRGQEARLRCSPMKGHSHVYWYRQLPEEGLKFMVYLQKENIIDESGMPKERFSAEFPKEGPSILRIQQVVRGDSAAYFCASSPLAGGKYNEQFFGPGTRLTVL.